This T cell receptor beta chain was recovered during a study of blood T cell repertoires in COVID-19. Study details: Samples came from the United States, Italy and Spain, spanning acute and convalescent COVID-19. PBMCs, B-cell-depleted T cells, or T cells provided the cDNA or gDNA that made up the material.

This clone appeared once. Original processing methods: Researchers report that nucleated cell counts were estimated from reference gene primer amplification. The protocol was immunoSEQ multiplex PCR, while the TCRdb copy is restricted to in-frame clones and leaves out a portion. V and J calls and clone size are as listed in that table; D and trimming were resolved from the DNA. Here the sample spans 55,000 to 80,000 clones, 80% to 90% being singletons. The CDR3 runs 12 residues. Looked up from germline, CDR1 is SGHNT and CDR2 is YYREEE (reference sequence). V was pared by 4 bases and J by 3 bases, with 8 bases between.

The sample comprised peripheral blood. The sequence was collected from a man aged 50-59 years with active COVID-19. V and J are TRBV5-4 and TRBJ2-7; D perhaps matches TRBD1 (5 bases). CDR3 residues: CASSLQGYEQYF. CDR3 in DNA: TGTGCCAGCAGCCTTCAGGGCTACGAGCAGTACTTC.